The 27 T cell receptor beta chains below were found in one sample sequenced in a study of T cells in Graves' hyperthyroidism and ophthalmopathy. The CDR3 regions of TCR beta were amplified from RNA transcripts. With the HTBI primer set, the TCR CDR3 went through a first round of RT-PCR. TCRdb independently ran MiXCR on the multiplex PCR reads; one entry per CDR3 protein. The sample consists of hundreds of thousands of distinct CDR3 sequences, about 14% of them appearing once. The sample consisted of blood. The source of these receptors is a woman aged 18-29 years with Graves' hyperthyroidism.

The V gene is TRBV7-9, the J gene TRBJ2-5, with 10 bases identical to TRBD1. This CDR3 region has 16 residues. V was pared by 5 bases and J by 3 bases, with 9 bases of the junction left unmatched. Germline V CDR1 and CDR2: SEHNR, FQNEAQ (reference sequence). The DNA of the CDR3 is TGTGCCAGCAGCGACCCTAGGACAGGGGGGGAAGAGACCCAGTACTTC. Its translation: CASSDPRTGGEETQYF.

This clonotype appeared many times. The chain is built from TRBV2 and TRBJ2-2; no reliable D call. The germline gives CDR1 SNHLY, CDR2 FYNNEI. The CDR3 is 15 amino acids. V was cut by 4 bases and J by 2 bases, with 11 bases left in between. The CDR3 protein is CASSVIQLNTGELFF. In nucleotides, the CDR3 is TGTGCCAGCAGTGTCATTCAGCTCAACACCGGGGAGCTGTTTTTT.

The table lists this clonotype with many counts. Written as DNA, the CDR3 is TGCAGTGCTAGACACCTCGGACTAGCGGGAGCGGCCGAGCAGTACTTC. Its protein product is CSARHLGLAGAAEQYF. The V and J genes are TRBV20-1 and TRBJ2-7; 13 positions match TRBD2. The CDR3 runs 16 residues. Germline V gene lookup returns CDR1 DFQATT and CDR2 SNEGSKA (reference sequence). V dropped 2 bases and J dropped 6; count of bases not matched to a gene: 10.

In its sample, this clonotype was seen many times. The chain couples TRBV10-3 to TRBJ2-7; 12 nucleotides agree with TRBD2. The V gene end was trimmed by 7 bases and the J gene end by 6 bases; junction bases not matched to a gene: 13. This CDR3 has 16 residues. Germline values: CDR1 ENHRY, CDR2 SYGVKD. This CDR3 reads CAINPSLAGGPGEQYF. CDR3 sequence (DNA): TGTGCCATCAACCCATCCCTAGCGGGAGGGCCTGGCGAGCAGTACTTC.

This clonotype was observed a few times. The chain employs TRBV13 and TRBJ2-4; TRBD2 agrees at 7 bases. Germline V lookup: CDR1 PRHDT, CDR2 FYEKMQ (reference sequence). V was pared by 8 bases and J by 5 bases, with 21 bases of the junction left unmatched. The CDR3 is 18 residues long. The CDR3 is CASQLKPPRGRAENIQYF. CDR3 in DNA: TGTGCCAGCCAGCTTAAGCCCCCACGAGGGAGGGCCGAAAACATTCAGTACTTC.

In this sample, this clonotype turned up many times. The V gene is TRBV2, the J gene TRBJ2-7; 9 bases agree with TRBD1. Germline trimming cut 6 bases from V and 3 bases from J; bases unmatched to any gene: 3. The CDR3 totals 13 residues. Germline V lookup: CDR1 SNHLY, CDR2 FYNNEI. CDR3 loop: CASRSTGGYEQYF. CDR3 DNA sequence: TGTGCCAGCAGATCGACAGGGGGCTACGAGCAGTACTTC.

This clonotype was observed a handful of times. The rearrangement links TRBV24-1 to TRBJ1-5; 7 nucleotides line up with TRBD1. The V segment lost 6 bases and the J segment 6 bases; nucleotides outside the gene matches: 4. The CDR3 consists of 13 residues. The germline gives CDR1 KGHDR, CDR2 SFDVKD. CDR3 loop: CATSRQGSQPQHF. The CDR3 region has the DNA TGTGCCACCAGTCGACAGGGTAGTCAGCCCCAGCATTTT.

This clonotype was recorded many times. The chain uses TRBV20-1 and TRBJ1-1; perhaps TRBD1 as D (5 bases). Germline V gene data show CDR1 as DFQATT and CDR2 as SNEGSKA (reference sequence). V was shortened by 0 bases and J by 6 bases, with 11 bases between the two germline ends. The CDR3 length is 13 residues. This chain's CDR3 is CSARDPEGPEAFF. In nucleotides, the CDR3 is TGCAGTGCTAGAGATCCGGAGGGGCCTGAAGCTTTCTTT.

The table lists this clonotype with a count of one. The rearrangement joins TRBV12-3 or TRBV12-4 to TRBJ2-7; D possibly uses TRBD1 or TRBD2 (5 bases each). V was shortened by 4 bases and J by 1 base, with 11 bases between the two germline ends. The CDR3 extends over 14 amino acids. CDR3 nucleotides: TGTGCCAGCAGTTCCGGGGCAAGGTCCTACGAGCAGTACTTC. Translation: CASSSGARSYEQYF.

This clonotype was counted a few times. The chain links TRBV29-1 to TRBJ2-1, with a possible D match to TRBD2 (6 bases). The CDR3 covers 13 residues. Trimming took 6 bases from V and 10 from J, leaving 19 bases between them. Per the germline V gene, CDR1 is SQVTM and CDR2 is ANQGSEA. The chain's CDR3 is CSVRLPGGAEQFF. The CDR3 DNA sequence: TGCAGCGTCAGACTACCTGGCGGGGCGGAGCAGTTCTTC.

This clonotype came up many times. The V and J genes are TRBV3-1 and TRBJ2-2; D not resolved. The CDR3 consists of 13 residues. Germline CDR1 and CDR2: LGHDT and YNNKEL (reference sequence). Deletions cut 0 bases from V and 4 bases from J, with 3 bases between. CDR3 in DNA: TGTGCCAGCAGCCAAGAAGGCACCGGGGAGCTGTTTTTT. Its translation: CASSQEGTGELFF.

This clonotype was picked up many times. The chain carries TRBV20-1 and TRBJ1-5, with 7 bases fitting TRBD1. Germline CDR1 reads DFQATT; CDR2 reads SNEGSKA (reference sequence). The CDR3 length is 14 residues. After removal of 6 bases from V and 3 bases from J, the junction contained 8 bases not matched to a gene. Here the CDR3 reads CSANPGTVNQPQHF. Written as DNA, the CDR3 is TGCAGTGCCAACCCAGGGACAGTCAATCAGCCCCAGCATTTT.

V and J are TRBV7-9 and TRBJ2-1, with TRBD1 identical over 7 bases. V was pared by 4 bases and J by 7 bases, with 13 bases of the junction left unmatched. The CDR3 totals 16 residues. Per the germline V gene, CDR1 is SEHNR and CDR2 is FQNEAQ (reference sequence). The chain's CDR3 is CASSSTPGTAANEQFF. DNA for the CDR3: TGTGCCAGCAGCTCAACGCCCGGGACAGCGGCAAATGAGCAGTTCTTC.

The sample holds many counts of this clonotype. This chain uses TRBV12-3 or TRBV12-4 with TRBJ1-5; no clear D gene. Trimming removed 3 bases at V and 4 bases at J, with 7 bases between. The CDR3 runs 13 residues. As DNA, the CDR3 is TGTGCCAGCAGTTTTACCAAGAATCAGCCCCAGCATTTT. Its translation: CASSFTKNQPQHF.

The J gene is TRBJ2-1, the V gene TRBV5-1, with unresolved D. The CDR3 runs to 11 residues. Germline V gene lookup returns CDR1 SGHRS and CDR2 YFSETQ. Between the trimmed V and J ends, which lost 1 base and 14 bases, there was a span of 10 bases. The CDR3 DNA sequence: TGCGCCAGCAGCTTGTCTTCCTCGAAGTTCTTC. Protein product: CASSLSSSKFF.

The sample holds many counts of this clonotype. V usage is TRBV27 and J usage is TRBJ2-1; TRBD2 matches at 9 bases. The CDR3 loop spans 14 amino acids. Looked up from germline, CDR1 is MNHEY and CDR2 is SMNVEV (reference sequence). The J segment lost 2 bases and the V segment lost 8 bases, leaving 4 bases of the junction unmatched. This CDR3 is CASRRLAAYNEQFF. DNA for the CDR3: TGTGCCAGCCGCCGACTAGCGGCCTACAATGAGCAGTTCTTC.

The rearrangement uses TRBV18 and TRBJ1-1, with D possibly matching TRBD1 (5 bases). CDR3 length equals 15 residues. The V end was cut by 1 base, the J end by 2 bases, with 11 bases between. Germline-derived CDR1 and CDR2 are KGHSH and LQKENI. CDR3: CASSPQGAGNTEAFF. The CDR3 DNA sequence: TGTGCCAGCTCACCACAAGGGGCTGGAAACACTGAAGCTTTCTTT.

CDR3 DNA sequence: TGCGCCAGCAGCCCGGACAGCATTGGCACGGAGACCCAGTACTTC. Its protein is CASSPDSIGTETQYF. V is TRBV4-1 and J is TRBJ2-5; perhaps TRBD1 as D (6 bases). This CDR3 has 15 amino acids. The germline V gene has CDR1 MGHRA and CDR2 YSYEKL. The V end was cut by 4 bases, the J end by 5 bases, with 17 bases between.

This clonotype was seen a few times. The J gene is TRBJ1-6, the V gene TRBV15, with D unclear. Trimming stripped 3 bases from V and 9 bases from J, with 9 bases between. CDR1 LNHNV and CDR2 YYDKDF come from the germline V gene (reference sequence). There are 13 residues in the CDR3. The DNA for the CDR3 is TGTGCCACCAGCAGGGATAATATTTCACCCCTCCACTTT. Translating gives CATSRDNISPLHF.

The sample holds many counts of this clonotype. The chain links TRBV7-3 to TRBJ2-1, with 9 positions matching TRBD2. J gave up 9 bases and V 5 bases, and 11 bases lay outside the gene matches. The CDR3 consists of 15 residues. Germline lookup yields CDR1 SGHTA and CDR2 FQGTGA. CDR3 DNA: TGTGCCAGCAGCCTTAGCGGGAGCTTGACGGGTGAGCAGTTCTTC. It specifies CASSLSGSLTGEQFF.

This clonotype was observed at least ten times. The chain recombines TRBV20-1 with TRBJ1-6; 8 bases match TRBD1. Trimming took 3 bases from V and 7 from J; bases not matched to a gene: 11. CDR3 length: 16 residues. CDR1 and CDR2 from the germline V gene are DFQATT and SNEGSKA (reference sequence). CDR3 DNA: TGCAGTGCTAGGATCTCAGGACGACAGGGGAATTCACCCCTCCACTTT. Amino acid sequence: CSARISGRQGNSPLHF.

This clonotype was seen more than once but under ten times. The chain carries TRBV19 and TRBJ2-2; 10 bases are a match to TRBD1. The CDR3 extends over 20 amino acids. The junction had 15 bases not matched to a gene; V was cut back by 5 bases and J by 0 bases. Looked up from germline, CDR1 is LNHDA and CDR2 is SQIVND (reference sequence). The CDR3 DNA reads TGTGCCAGTAGTGATTTCCGACAGGGGGCGCTAGGGTCGAACACCGGGGAGCTGTTTTTT. It specifies CASSDFRQGALGSNTGELFF.

The CDR3 protein is CSASPVAGGVYEQYF. DNA of the CDR3: TGCAGTGCTAGTCCCGTAGCGGGAGGGGTCTACGAGCAGTACTTC. This chain joins TRBV20-1 and TRBJ2-7; 11 bases agree with TRBD2. The V gene end was trimmed by 3 bases and the J gene end by 3 bases; junction bases not matched to a gene: 7. Germline V CDR1 and CDR2: DFQATT, SNEGSKA (reference sequence). This CDR3 has 15 residues.

Regarding this clonotype: A much bigger clone sits one base away, suggesting this may be a read error. The V call is TRBV9, the J call TRBJ2-3; D is undetermined. This CDR3 contains 15 residues. The V and J ends lost 0 bases and 1 base respectively, with 9 bases between them. Per the germline V gene, CDR1 is SGDLS and CDR2 is YYNGEE. CDR3 in amino acids: CASSVGIQGTDTQYF. Here the CDR3 DNA reads TGTGCCAGCAGCGTAGGGATCCAGGGCACAGATACGCAGTATTTT.

This clonotype was counted ten times or more. CDR3 residues: CASSRPTSGRDSRETQYF. The CDR3 DNA reads as TGTGCCAGCAGCCGCCCTACTAGCGGGAGGGATTCTCGAGAGACCCAGTACTTC. The V and J genes are TRBV11-2 and TRBJ2-5, with 13 bases aligning to TRBD2. Losses at the gene ends were 5 bases for V and 4 bases for J; bases not matched to a gene: 13. Germline CDR1 reads SGHAT; CDR2 reads FQNNGV. This CDR3 contains 18 residues.

This clonotype has ten or more counts. V gene TRBV2 combines with J gene TRBJ1-6, with TRBD1 matching over 7 bases. Germline V gives CDR1 SNHLY, CDR2 FYNNEI. This CDR3 comprises 15 residues. The V segment lost 2 bases and the J segment 18 bases; nucleotides outside the gene matches: 16. The CDR3: CASSELLASGQASHF. The CDR3, as DNA: TGTGCCAGCAGTGAATTACTGGCAAGCGGACAGGCATCCCACTTT.

V gene TRBV5-5 combines with J gene TRBJ2-1; TRBD2 is a possible D gene (6 bases). Germline CDR1 SGHKS, CDR2 YYEKEE (reference sequence). The CDR3 extends over 17 amino acids. V was trimmed by 3 bases and J by 9 bases, leaving 25 bases between them. The DNA of the CDR3 is TGTGCCAGCAGCTCCATCTACGGGGGACTTGTCCCCCGTGAGCAGTTCTTC. This gives the protein CASSSIYGGLVPREQFF.